One TCR beta chain is described in this entry. Its antigen is as yet unknown. The sample comes from a study of cytomegalovirus exposure and HLA in healthy donors. Study-wide points: High sensitivity and specificity were reportedly achieved when the classifier diagnosed cytomegalovirus status.

A multiplex PCR was run with 60 Vbeta primers and 13 Jbeta primers. Assay used: immunoSEQ multiplex PCR; TCRdb lists only in-frame clones, some missing. Seen here are around 88,000 clones, more than 60% observed once, and the top ten hold approximately 7%. Trimming left V 3 bases short and J 7 bases short, with 12 bases between. The CDR3 is made up of 13 amino acids. Germline V gene lookup returns CDR1 GTSNPN and CDR2 SVGIG (reference sequence). The chain employs TRBV30 and TRBJ1-4, with unresolved D. The sequenced material came from PBMCs. The TCR was taken from a man aged 50-59 years in good health and CMV-seropositive. CDR3 nucleotide sequence: TGTGCCTGGAGCGTGAGGCTGGGTGAAAAACTGTTTTTT. Encoded protein: CAWSVRLGEKLFF.